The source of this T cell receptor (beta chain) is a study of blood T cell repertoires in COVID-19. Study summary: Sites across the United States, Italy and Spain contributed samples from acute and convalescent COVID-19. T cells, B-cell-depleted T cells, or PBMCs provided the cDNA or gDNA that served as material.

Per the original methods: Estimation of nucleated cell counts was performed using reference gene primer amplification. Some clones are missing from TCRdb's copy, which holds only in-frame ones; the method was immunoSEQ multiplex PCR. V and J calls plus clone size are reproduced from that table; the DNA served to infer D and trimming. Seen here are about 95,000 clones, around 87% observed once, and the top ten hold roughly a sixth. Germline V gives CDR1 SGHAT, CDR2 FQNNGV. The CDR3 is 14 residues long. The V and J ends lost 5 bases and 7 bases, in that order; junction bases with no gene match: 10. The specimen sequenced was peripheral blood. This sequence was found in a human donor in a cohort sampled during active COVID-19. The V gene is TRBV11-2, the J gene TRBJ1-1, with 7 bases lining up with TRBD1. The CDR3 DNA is TGTGCCAGCAGCCCAAGCCCAGGGGGAATTGAAGCTTTCTTT. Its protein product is CASSPSPGGIEAFF. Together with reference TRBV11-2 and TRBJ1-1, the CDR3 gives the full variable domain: EAGVAQSPRYKIIEKRQSVAFWCNPISGHATLYWYQQILGQGPKLLIQFQNNGVVDDSQLPKDRFSAERLKGVDSTLKIQPAKLEDSAVYLCASSPSPGGIEAFFGQGTRLTVV.